The next 18 T cell receptor beta chains were all read from a single sample in a study of neurological immune-mediated disorders. TCRdb analysed the 5' RACE reads with MiXCR anew, one entry per CDR3 protein. This table holds about 55,000 distinct CDR3 sequences, 20% to 30% found once. Regarding time point: technical triplicate 2. Sequencing used PBMCs. These receptors originate from a man in his 60s with HTLV-1-associated myelopathy (HAM/TSP).

The chain has TRBV7-3 and TRBJ1-2; no firm D call. This CDR3 is 11 amino acids long. Germline CDR1 and CDR2: SGHTA and FQGTGA. CDR3 coding DNA: TGTTCCCGCAGCTTCTGGACTGGCTACACCTTC. It translates to CSRSFWTGYTF.

The chain combines TRBV5-1 with TRBJ2-1; 12 bases line up with TRBD2. CDR3 size: 14 residues. J gave up 9 bases and V 3 bases, and 4 bases lay outside the gene matches. Germline V gene data show CDR1 as SGHRS and CDR2 as YFSETQ. The CDR3 loop reads CASSSGLAGSEQFF. DNA of the CDR3: TGCGCCAGCAGCTCCGGACTAGCGGGGAGTGAGCAGTTCTTC.

Ten or more counts support this clonotype. The J gene is TRBJ1-6, the V gene TRBV20-1, with a possible D match to TRBD1 (5 bases). The V and J ends lost 0 bases and 0 bases respectively, with 12 bases between them. Germline V lookup: CDR1 DFQATT, CDR2 SNEGSKA (reference sequence). The CDR3 consists of 17 residues. This CDR3 reads CSARDGTDSSYNSPLHF. CDR3 DNA: TGCAGTGCTAGAGACGGGACCGATAGCTCCTATAATTCACCCCTCCACTTT.

This clonotype has ten or more counts. The gene calls are TRBV20-1 and TRBJ2-1; 13 positions match TRBD2. The V and J ends lost 5 bases and 7 bases, in that order; junction bases with no gene match: 8. The germline V gene has CDR1 DFQATT and CDR2 SNEGSKA (reference sequence). This CDR3 has 15 amino acids. CDR3 coding DNA: TGCAGTGCTCCAGCGGGACTAGCGGGATTAAATGAGCAGTTCTTC. This encodes CSAPAGLAGLNEQFF.

This clonotype was counted ten times or more. The V gene is TRBV2, the J gene TRBJ1-4, with TRBD1 matching 7 bases. The junction had 5 bases not matched to a gene; V was cut back by 4 bases and J by 3 bases. Germline CDR1 is SNHLY and CDR2 is FYNNEI. CDR3 length equals 15 residues. CDR3 bases: TGTGCCAGCAGTGGACAGGGAGGCCCTAATGAAAAACTGTTTTTT. Protein product: CASSGQGGPNEKLFF.

This chain connects TRBV5-5 to TRBJ2-3, with D perhaps TRBD1 (6 bases). Germline loops: CDR1 SGHKS, CDR2 YYEKEE (reference sequence). The CDR3 spans 15 residues. Trimming cost V 4 bases and J 8 bases, with 20 bases left between them. CDR3 in amino acids: CASSSLLVGAGTQYF. DNA for the CDR3: TGTGCCAGCAGCAGCTTATTAGTGGGGGCGGGTACGCAGTATTTT.

The chain joins TRBV3-1 to TRBJ2-1; 8 nucleotides align to TRBD2. The J segment lost 6 bases and the V segment lost 8 bases, leaving 9 bases of the junction unmatched. The CDR3 contains 14 residues. Germline V CDR1 and CDR2: LGHDT, YNNKEL (reference sequence). CDR3 sequence reads: CASRQAGVSNEQFF. The CDR3 region has the DNA TGTGCCAGCCGGCAAGCGGGAGTGTCCAATGAGCAGTTCTTC.

This clonotype was counted ten times or more. This chain uses TRBV28 with TRBJ2-1; weak D call: TRBD1 (5 bases). This CDR3 has 12 amino acids. Trimming pared 6 bases from V and 4 bases from J, leaving 7 bases between. Germline V gives CDR1 MDHEN, CDR2 SYDVKM. The CDR3 nucleotides are TGTGCCAGCAGCCGACAGTACAATGAGCAGTTCTTC. This sequence encodes CASSRQYNEQFF.

A note on this clonotype: The junction departs from germline at one end; a sequencing error may be responsible. The rearrangement uses TRBV7-9 and TRBJ2-5, with TRBD1 matching over 7 bases. This CDR3 spans 17 amino acids. CDR1 is SEHNR, CDR2 FQNEAQ, per germline (reference sequence). CDR3 in amino acids: CASSLVEGGEKMVTLYF. The CDR3 region has the DNA TGTGCCAGCAGCCTAGTTGAAGGGGGCGAAAAGATGGTGACCCTGTACTTC. Full variable domain (remainder filled in from reference TRBV7-9 and TRBJ2-5): DTGVSQNPRHKITKRGQNVTFRCDPISEHNRLYWYRQTLGQGPEFLTYFQNEAQLEKSRLLSDRFSAERPKGSFSTLEIQRTEQGDSAMYLCASSLVEGGEKMVTLYFGPGTRLLVL.

In its sample, this clonotype was seen many times. This chain joins TRBV21-1 and TRBJ2-5; the table's D call, TRBD1, has no DNA check behind it. TRBV21-1 is recorded as a pseudogene. The CDR3 spans 15 residues. CDR3 amino acids: CASSLGQQVQETQYF. The CDR3 nucleotides are TGTGCCAGCTCGCTGGGACAGCAAGTCCAAGAGACCCAGTACTTC.

This clonotype appeared once. The gene calls are TRBV5-1 and TRBJ1-1; possible D gene TRBD1, 5 bases. The V end lost 1 base, the J end lost 1 base, and 8 bases lay between the germline ends. This CDR3 comprises 14 residues. Germline CDR1 SGHRS, CDR2 YFSETQ. CDR3 residues: CASSLWGPNTEAFF. The DNA of the CDR3 is TGCGCCAGCAGCTTGTGGGGACCGAACACTGAAGCTTTCTTT.

This clonotype was seen ten or more times. The J gene is TRBJ2-1, the V gene TRBV12-3 or TRBV12-4; the match to TRBD1 covers 8 bases. This CDR3 comprises 16 residues. Unmatched junction bases numbered 8, after V lost 3 bases and J lost 4 bases. The DNA of the CDR3 is TGTGCCAGCAGTTTCGACAGGGGACAGATATACAATGAGCAGTTCTTC. Translating gives CASSFDRGQIYNEQFF.

This clonotype has ten or more counts. V is TRBV4-2 and J is TRBJ2-1; D gene unclear. The CDR3 has 12 amino acids. V was pared by 5 bases and J by 9 bases, with 11 bases between. CDR1 and CDR2 from the germline V gene are LGHNA and YNFKEQ. The CDR3 reads CASSEAGGEQFF. CDR3 in DNA: TGTGCCAGCAGCGAGGCCGGTGGTGAGCAGTTCTTC.

This clonotype was observed a handful of times. Possible read error: a much larger clone is one base away. This sequence joins TRBV19 and TRBJ2-3, with 7 bases fitting TRBD2. The CDR3 has 15 amino acids. Germline loops: CDR1 LNHDA, CDR2 SQIVND (reference sequence). J was trimmed by 7 bases and V by 5 bases; bases with no gene match: 12. Here the CDR3 reads CASSDRGRGTNTQYF. The CDR3 DNA sequence: TGTGCCAGTAGTGACCGCGGGAGAGGAACAAATACGCAGTATTTT.

This clonotype was seen ten or more times. V gene TRBV3-1 combines with J gene TRBJ2-7, with a possible D match to TRBD1 (7 bases). Trimming took 2 bases from V and 0 from J, leaving 14 bases between them. Germline CDR1 and CDR2: LGHDT and YNNKEL (reference sequence). This CDR3 comprises 16 residues. This chain's CDR3 is CASSQKAGQHSYEQYF. CDR3 coding DNA: TGTGCCAGCAGCCAAAAGGCGGGACAGCACTCCTACGAGCAGTACTTC.

The table lists this clonotype with many counts. V gene TRBV12-3 or TRBV12-4 combines with J gene TRBJ1-6; perhaps TRBD1 as D (6 bases). V was cut by 1 base and J by 8 bases, with 15 bases left in between. The CDR3 extends over 16 amino acids. CDR3 DNA sequence: TGTGCCAGCAGTTTAGGGTTTCAGGGGCGGGATTCACCCCTCCACTTT. Its translation is CASSLGFQGRDSPLHF.

This clonotype was detected many times. The chain employs TRBV12-3 or TRBV12-4 and TRBJ2-7; maybe TRBD1 (5 bases). V was clipped by 9 bases and J by 2 bases, with 14 bases between them. The CDR3 runs to 13 residues. CDR3 amino acids: CASARDEPYEQYF. The CDR3 coding sequence is TGTGCCAGTGCCAGGGATGAGCCCTACGAGCAGTACTTC.

This clonotype was picked up many times. This chain connects TRBV14 to TRBJ1-1; D unresolved. The V gene's germline CDR1 is SGHDN and CDR2 FVKESK. This CDR3 is built from 13 residues. Trimming removed 2 bases at V and 7 bases at J, with 11 bases between. The CDR3 spells CASSQSRVGEAFF. The CDR3 DNA follows: TGTGCCAGCAGCCAATCTAGGGTCGGTGAAGCTTTCTTT.